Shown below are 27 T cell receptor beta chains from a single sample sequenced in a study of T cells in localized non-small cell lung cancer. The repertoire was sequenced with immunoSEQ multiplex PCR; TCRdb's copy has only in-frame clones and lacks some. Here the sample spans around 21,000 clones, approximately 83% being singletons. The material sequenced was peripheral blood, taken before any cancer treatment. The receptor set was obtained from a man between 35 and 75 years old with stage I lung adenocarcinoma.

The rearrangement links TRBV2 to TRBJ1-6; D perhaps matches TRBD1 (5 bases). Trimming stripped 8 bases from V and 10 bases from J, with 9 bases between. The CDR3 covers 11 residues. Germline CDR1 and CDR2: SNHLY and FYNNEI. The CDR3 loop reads CASGGGSPLHF. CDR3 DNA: TGTGCCAGCGGGGGAGGCTCACCCCTCCACTTT.

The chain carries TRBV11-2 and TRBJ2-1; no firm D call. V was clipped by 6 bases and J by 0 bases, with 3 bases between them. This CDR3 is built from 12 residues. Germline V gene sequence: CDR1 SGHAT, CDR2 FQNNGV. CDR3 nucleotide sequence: TGTGCCAGCAGGGGCTCCTACAATGAGCAGTTCTTC. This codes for CASRGSYNEQFF.

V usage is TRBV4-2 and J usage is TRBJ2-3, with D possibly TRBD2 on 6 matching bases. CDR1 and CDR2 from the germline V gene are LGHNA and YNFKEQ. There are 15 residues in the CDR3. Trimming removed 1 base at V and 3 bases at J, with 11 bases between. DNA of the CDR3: TGTGCCAGCAGCCAAGGTGGGCGGGGTACAGATACGCAGTATTTT. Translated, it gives CASSQGGRGTDTQYF.

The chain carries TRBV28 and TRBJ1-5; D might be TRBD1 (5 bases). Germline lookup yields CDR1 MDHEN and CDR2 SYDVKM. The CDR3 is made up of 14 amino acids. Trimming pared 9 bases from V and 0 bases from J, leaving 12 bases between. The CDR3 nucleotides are TGTGCCAGTGACAGCGATTATAGCAATCAGCCCCAGCATTTT. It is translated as CASDSDYSNQPQHF.

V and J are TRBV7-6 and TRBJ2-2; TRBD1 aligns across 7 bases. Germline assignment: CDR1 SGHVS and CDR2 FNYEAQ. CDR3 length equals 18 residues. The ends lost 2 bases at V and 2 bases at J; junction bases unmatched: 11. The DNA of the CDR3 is TGTGCCAGCAGCTTATATACAGGGGCCACCTTAAACACCGGGGAGCTGTTTTTT. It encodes CASSLYTGATLNTGELFF.

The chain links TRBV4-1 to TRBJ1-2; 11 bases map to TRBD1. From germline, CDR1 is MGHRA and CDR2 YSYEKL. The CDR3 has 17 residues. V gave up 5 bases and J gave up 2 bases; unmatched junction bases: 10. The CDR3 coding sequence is TGCGCCAGCAGCTATGGGACAGGGGGAGGGTGGAACTATGGCTACACCTTC. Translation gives CASSYGTGGGWNYGYTF.

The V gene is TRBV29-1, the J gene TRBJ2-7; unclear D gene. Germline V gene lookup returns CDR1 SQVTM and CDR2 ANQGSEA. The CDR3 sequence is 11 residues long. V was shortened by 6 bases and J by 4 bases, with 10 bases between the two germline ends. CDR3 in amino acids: CSVATEYEQYF. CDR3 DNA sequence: TGCAGCGTCGCCACAGAATACGAGCAGTACTTC.

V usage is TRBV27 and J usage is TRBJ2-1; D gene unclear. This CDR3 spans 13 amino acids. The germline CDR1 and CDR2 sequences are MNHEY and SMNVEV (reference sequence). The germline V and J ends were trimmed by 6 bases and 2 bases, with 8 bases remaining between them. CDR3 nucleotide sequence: TGTGCCAGCAGCCCGTACCCCTACAATGAGCAGTTCTTC. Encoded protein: CASSPYPYNEQFF.

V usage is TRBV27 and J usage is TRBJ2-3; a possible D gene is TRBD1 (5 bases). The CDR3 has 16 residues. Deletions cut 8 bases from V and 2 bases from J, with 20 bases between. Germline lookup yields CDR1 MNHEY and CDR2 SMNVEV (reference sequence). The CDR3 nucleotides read TGTGCCAGCTACTCAGGGTCGCCAGCCTTCACAGATACGCAGTATTTT. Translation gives CASYSGSPAFTDTQYF.

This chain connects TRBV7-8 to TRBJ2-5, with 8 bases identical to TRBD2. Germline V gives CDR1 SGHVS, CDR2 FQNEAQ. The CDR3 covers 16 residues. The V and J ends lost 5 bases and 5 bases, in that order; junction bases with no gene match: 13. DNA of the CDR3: TGTGCCAGCAGCCCCTACTTAGCGGGGCATGATGAGACCCAGTACTTC. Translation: CASSPYLAGHDETQYF.

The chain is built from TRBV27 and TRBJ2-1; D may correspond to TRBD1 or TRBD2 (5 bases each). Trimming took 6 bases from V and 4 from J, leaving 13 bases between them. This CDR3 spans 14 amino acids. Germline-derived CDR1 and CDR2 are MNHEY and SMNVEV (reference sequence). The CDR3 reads CASSNLGEYNEQFF. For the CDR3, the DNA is TGTGCCAGCAGCAACTTGGGGGAATACAATGAGCAGTTCTTC.

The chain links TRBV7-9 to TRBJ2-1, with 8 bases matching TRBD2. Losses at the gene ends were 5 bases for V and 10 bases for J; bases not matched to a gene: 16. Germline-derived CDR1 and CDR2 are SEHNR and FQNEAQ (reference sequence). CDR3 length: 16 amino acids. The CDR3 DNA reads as TGTGCCAGCAGCCCCCCCTATAGCGCAGGCGGGGGGGAGCAGTTCTTC. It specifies CASSPPYSAGGGEQFF.

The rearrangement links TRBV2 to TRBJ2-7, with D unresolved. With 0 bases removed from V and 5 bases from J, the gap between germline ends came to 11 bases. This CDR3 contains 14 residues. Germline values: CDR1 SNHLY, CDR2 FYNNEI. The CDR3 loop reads CASSEAWGLHEQYF. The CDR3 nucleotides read TGTGCCAGCAGTGAAGCGTGGGGTCTCCACGAGCAGTACTTC. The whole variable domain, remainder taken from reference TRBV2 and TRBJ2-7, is EPEVTQTPSHQVTQMGQEVILRCVPISNHLYFYWYRQILGQKVEFLVSFYNNEISEKSEIFDDQFSVERPDGSNFTLKIRSTKLEDSAMYFCASSEAWGLHEQYFGPGTRLTVT.

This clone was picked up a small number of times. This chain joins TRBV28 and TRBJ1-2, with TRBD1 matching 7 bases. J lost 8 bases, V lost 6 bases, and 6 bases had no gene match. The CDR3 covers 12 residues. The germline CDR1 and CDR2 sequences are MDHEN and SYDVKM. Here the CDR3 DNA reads TGTGCCAGCAGCTCCACAGGGGAAGGCTACACCTTC. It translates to CASSSTGEGYTF.

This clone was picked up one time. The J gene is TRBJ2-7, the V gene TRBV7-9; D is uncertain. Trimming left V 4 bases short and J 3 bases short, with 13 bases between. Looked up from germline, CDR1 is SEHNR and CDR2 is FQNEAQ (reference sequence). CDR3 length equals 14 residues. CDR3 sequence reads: CASSSGPPHYEQYF. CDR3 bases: TGTGCCAGCAGCTCGGGTCCTCCTCACTACGAGCAGTACTTC.

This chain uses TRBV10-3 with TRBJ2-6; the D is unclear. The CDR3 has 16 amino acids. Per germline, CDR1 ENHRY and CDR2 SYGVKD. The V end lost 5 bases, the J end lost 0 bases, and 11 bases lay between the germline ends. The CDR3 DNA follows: TGTGCCATCAGTTCTGAGCTGAGCTCTGGGGCCAACGTCCTGACTTTC. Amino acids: CAISSELSSGANVLTF.

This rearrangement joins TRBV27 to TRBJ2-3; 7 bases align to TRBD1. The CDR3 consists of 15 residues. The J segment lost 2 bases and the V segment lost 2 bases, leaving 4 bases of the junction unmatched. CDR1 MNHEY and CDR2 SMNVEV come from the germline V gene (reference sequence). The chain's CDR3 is CASSLRDRHTDTQYF. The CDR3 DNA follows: TGTGCCAGCAGTTTAAGGGACAGACACACAGATACGCAGTATTTT.

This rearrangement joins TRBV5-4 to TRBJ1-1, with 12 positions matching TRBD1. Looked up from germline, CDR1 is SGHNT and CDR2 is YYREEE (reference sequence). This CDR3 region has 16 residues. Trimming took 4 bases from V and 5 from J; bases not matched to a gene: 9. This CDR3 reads CASSPRDRGRGTEAFF. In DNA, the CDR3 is TGTGCCAGCAGCCCCCGGGACAGGGGGCGCGGGACTGAAGCTTTCTTT.

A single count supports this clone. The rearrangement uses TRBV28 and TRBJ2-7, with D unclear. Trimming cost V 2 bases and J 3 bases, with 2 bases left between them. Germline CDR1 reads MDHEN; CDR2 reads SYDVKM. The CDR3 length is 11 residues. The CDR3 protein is CASSLRYEQYF. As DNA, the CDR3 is TGTGCCAGCAGTTTACGCTACGAGCAGTACTTC.

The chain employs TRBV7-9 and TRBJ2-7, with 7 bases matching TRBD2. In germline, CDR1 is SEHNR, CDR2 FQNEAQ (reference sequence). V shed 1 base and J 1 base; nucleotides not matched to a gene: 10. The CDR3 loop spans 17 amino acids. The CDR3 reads CASSLVPGEGTSYEQYF. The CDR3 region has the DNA TGTGCCAGCAGCTTAGTTCCCGGGGAGGGAACGTCCTACGAGCAGTACTTC.

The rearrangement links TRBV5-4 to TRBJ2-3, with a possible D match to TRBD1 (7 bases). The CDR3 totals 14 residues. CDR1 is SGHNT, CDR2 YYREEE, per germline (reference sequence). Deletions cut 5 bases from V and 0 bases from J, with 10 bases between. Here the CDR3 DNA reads TGTGCCAGCAGGGCAGGGGGGAGCACAGATACGCAGTATTTT. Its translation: CASRAGGSTDTQYF.

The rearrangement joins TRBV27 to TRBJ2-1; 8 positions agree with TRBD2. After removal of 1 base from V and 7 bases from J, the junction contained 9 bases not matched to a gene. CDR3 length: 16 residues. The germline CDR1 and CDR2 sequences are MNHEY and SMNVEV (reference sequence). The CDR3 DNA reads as TGTGCCAGCAGTTTATTCCCAGCGGGAGTGCCTAATGAGCAGTTCTTC. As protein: CASSLFPAGVPNEQFF.

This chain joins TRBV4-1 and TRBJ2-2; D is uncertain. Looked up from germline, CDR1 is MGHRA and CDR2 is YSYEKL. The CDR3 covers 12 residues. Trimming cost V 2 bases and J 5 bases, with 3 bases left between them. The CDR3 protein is CASSQLTGELFF. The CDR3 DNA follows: TGCGCCAGCAGCCAATTGACCGGGGAGCTGTTTTTT.

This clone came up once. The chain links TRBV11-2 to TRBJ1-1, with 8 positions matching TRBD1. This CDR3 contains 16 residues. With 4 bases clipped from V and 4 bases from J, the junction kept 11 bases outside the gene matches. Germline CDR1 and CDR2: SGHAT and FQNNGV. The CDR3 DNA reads TGTGCCAGCAGCTCCCTCAGGGGGCGCCGGTCCACTGAAGCTTTCTTT. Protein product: CASSSLRGRRSTEAFF. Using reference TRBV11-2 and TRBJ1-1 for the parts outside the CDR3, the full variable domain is EAGVAQSPRYKIIEKRQSVAFWCNPISGHATLYWYQQILGQGPKLLIQFQNNGVVDDSQLPKDRFSAERLKGVDSTLKIQPAKLEDSAVYLCASSSLRGRRSTEAFFGQGTRLTVV.

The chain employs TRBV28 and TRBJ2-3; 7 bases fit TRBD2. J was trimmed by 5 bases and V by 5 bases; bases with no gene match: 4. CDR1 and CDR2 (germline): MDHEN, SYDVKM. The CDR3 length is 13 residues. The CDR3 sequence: CASSPQRGDTQYF. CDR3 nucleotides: TGTGCCAGCAGTCCCCAGCGGGGAGATACGCAGTATTTT. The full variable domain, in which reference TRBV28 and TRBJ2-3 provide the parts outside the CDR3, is DVKVTQSSRYLVKRTGEKVFLECVQDMDHENMFWYRQDPGLGLRLIYFSYDVKMKEKGDIPEGYSVSREKKERFSLILESASTNQTSMYLCASSPQRGDTQYFGPGTRLTVL.

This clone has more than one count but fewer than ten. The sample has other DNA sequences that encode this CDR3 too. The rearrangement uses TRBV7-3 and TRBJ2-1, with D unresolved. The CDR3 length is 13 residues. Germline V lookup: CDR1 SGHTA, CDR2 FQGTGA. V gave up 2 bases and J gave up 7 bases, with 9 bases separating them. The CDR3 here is CASSLSGYNEQFF. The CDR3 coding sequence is TGTGCCAGCAGCTTATCCGGGTATAATGAGCAGTTCTTC.

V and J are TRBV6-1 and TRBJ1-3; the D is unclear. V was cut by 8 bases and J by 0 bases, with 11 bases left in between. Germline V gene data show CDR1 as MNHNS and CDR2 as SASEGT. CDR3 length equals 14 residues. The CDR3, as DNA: TGTGCCAGCGGGTCTTGGGACTCTGGAAACACCATATATTTT. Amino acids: CASGSWDSGNTIYF.